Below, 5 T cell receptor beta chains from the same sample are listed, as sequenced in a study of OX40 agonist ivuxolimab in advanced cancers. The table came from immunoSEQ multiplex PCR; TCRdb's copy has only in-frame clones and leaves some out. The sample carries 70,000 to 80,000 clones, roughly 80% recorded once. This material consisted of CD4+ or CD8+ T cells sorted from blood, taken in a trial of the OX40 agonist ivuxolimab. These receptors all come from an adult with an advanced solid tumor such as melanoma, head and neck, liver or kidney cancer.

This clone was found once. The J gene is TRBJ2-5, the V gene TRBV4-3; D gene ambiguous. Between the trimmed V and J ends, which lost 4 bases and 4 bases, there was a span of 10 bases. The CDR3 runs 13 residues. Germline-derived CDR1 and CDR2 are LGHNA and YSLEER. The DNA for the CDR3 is TGCGCCAGCAGCCGGGGTTCAGGAGAGACCCAGTACTTC. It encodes CASSRGSGETQYF.

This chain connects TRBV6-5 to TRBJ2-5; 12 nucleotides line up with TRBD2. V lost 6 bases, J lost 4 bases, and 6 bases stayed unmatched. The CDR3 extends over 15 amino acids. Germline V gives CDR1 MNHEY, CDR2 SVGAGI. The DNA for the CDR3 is TGTGCCAGCAGAATACTAGCGGGGGGACGAGAGACCCAGTACTTC. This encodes CASRILAGGRETQYF.

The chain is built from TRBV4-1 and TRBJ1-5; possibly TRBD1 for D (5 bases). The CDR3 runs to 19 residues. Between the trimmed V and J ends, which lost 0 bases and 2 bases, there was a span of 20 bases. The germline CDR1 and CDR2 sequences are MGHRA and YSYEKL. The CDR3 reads CASSQEWPRDFARNQPQHF. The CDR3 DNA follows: TGCGCCAGCAGCCAAGAATGGCCCAGGGACTTTGCCCGCAATCAGCCCCAGCATTTT.

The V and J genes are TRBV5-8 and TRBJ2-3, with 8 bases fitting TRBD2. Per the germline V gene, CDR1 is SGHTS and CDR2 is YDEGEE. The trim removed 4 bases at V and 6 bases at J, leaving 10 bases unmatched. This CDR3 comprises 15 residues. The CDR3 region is CASSPNSGRRDTQYF. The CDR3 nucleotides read TGTGCCAGCAGCCCTAACAGCGGGAGAAGGGATACGCAGTATTTT.

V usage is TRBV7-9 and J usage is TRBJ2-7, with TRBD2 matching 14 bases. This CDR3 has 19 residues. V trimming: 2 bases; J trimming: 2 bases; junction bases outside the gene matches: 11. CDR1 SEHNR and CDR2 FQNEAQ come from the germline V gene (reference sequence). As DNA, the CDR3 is TGTGCCAGCAGCTTAACGGGACTAGCGGGAGACATCCCTCCCTACGAGCAGTACTTC. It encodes CASSLTGLAGDIPPYEQYF.